This TCR beta chain is drawn from a study of blood T cell repertoires in COVID-19. As for the study in general: Acute-phase and convalescent COVID-19 samples originated in the United States, Italy and Spain. T cells, B-cell-depleted T cells, or PBMCs provided the cDNA or gDNA that served as material.

Germline V gives CDR1 MNHEY, CDR2 SVGAGI. V was trimmed by 4 bases and J by 7 bases, leaving 14 bases between them. The CDR3 spans 15 residues. During active infection, Seattle patients enrolled and were then monitored through disease. Source study methods: Estimation of nucleated cell counts relied on the amplification of reference gene primers. Sequencing used immunoSEQ multiplex PCR; TCRdb keeps in-frame clones, though not all of them. The DNA was the basis for D and trimming; V, J and clone size are from that table. Here the sample spans 250,000 to 350,000 clones, about four fifths being singletons.

The gene calls are TRBV6-5 and TRBJ1-6; D unresolved. The source is a human donor with COVID-19, enrolled during active disease. The donor label of this sample is uncertain. The sample comprised peripheral blood. The CDR3 DNA follows: TGTGCCAGCAGTTTCCTTAGACGGGAGAATTCACCCCTCCACTTT. It specifies CASSFLRRENSPLHF.